This T cell receptor (beta chain) was identified in a study of CD8+ T cells in alopecia areata. Following extraction, RNA underwent reverse transcription to cDNA, which served as the sequencing template. The repertoire was sequenced with immunoSEQ multiplex PCR; TCRdb's copy has only in-frame clones and lacks some. The repertoire includes fewer than 100,000 clones, nearly 45% of them detected once, and 0.79% sits in the top ten. V shed 7 bases, J shed 3 bases, and the junction held 6 bases outside the gene matches. This CDR3 region has 15 residues. The germline gives CDR1 SGHTA, CDR2 FQGNSA. This rearrangement joins TRBV7-2 to TRBJ2-2; TRBD2 aligns across 9 bases. The sequence came from a human donor with alopecia areata. The source material was CD4+ T cells sorted from blood. Written as DNA, the CDR3 is TGTGCCAGCAACTGGGGCGGGAGGGACACCGGGGAGCTGTTTTTT. This gives the protein CASNWGGRDTGELFF. Based on the CDR3 plus reference TRBV7-2 and TRBJ2-2, the full variable domain is GAGVSQSPSNKVTEKGKDVELRCDPISGHTALYWYRQSLGQGLEFLIYFQGNSAPDKSGLPSDRFSAERTGGSVSTLTIQRTQQEDSAVYLCASNWGGRDTGELFFGEGSRLTVL.